This paragraph reports one T cell receptor (beta chain). One end of the junction is discordant with germline, which a read error may explain. Total RNA and DNA came together from approximately 22-30 mg of bulk tissue without cell sorting. Synthesis of TCR beta cDNA was carried out from 500 ng total RNA with a constant-region primer. Employing slightly modified ARM-PCR, three nested multiplex PCR rounds were run, and these gave rise to the TCR beta libraries. Both of the initial two PCR rounds ran for about 11 cycles and employed TRBV1-TRBV30 forward primers alongside a C-beta reverse primer. One entry per CDR3 protein results from TCRdb running MiXCR on the multiplex PCR reads. The repertoire includes about 190,000 distinct CDR3 sequences, over 80% of them detected once, and over 15% sits in the top ten. The CDR3 has 12 residues. The V gene's germline CDR1 is SGHNT and CDR2 YENEEA. The data derive from a study of tumor-infiltrating lymphocytes in primary liver carcinoma.

Sequencing input: tumor tissue from primary liver carcinoma. The clonotype comes from a man aged 40-55 years with primary liver carcinoma and hepatitis B virus infection. The rearrangement links TRBV11-3 to TRBJ2-1, with D hard to call. This chain's CDR3 is CASRLNANEQLF. The CDR3 coding sequence is TGTGCTAGCAGATTAAATGCCAATGAGCAGTTGTTC.